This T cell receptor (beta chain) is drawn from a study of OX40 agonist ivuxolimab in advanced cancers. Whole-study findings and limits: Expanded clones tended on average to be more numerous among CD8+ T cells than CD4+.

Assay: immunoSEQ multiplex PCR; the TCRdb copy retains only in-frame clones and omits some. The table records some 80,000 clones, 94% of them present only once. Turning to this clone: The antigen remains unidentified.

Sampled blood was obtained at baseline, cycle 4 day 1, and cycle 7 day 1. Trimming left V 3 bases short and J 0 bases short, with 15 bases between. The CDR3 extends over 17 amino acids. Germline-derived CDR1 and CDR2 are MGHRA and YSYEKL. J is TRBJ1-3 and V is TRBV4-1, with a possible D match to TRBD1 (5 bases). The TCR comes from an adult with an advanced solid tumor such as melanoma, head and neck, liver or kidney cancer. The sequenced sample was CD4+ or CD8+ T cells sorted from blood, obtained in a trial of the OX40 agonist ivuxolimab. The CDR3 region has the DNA TGCGCCAGCAGCCATTCCCAGGGCCCGAGCTCTGGAAACACCATATATTTT. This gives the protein CASSHSQGPSSGNTIYF.